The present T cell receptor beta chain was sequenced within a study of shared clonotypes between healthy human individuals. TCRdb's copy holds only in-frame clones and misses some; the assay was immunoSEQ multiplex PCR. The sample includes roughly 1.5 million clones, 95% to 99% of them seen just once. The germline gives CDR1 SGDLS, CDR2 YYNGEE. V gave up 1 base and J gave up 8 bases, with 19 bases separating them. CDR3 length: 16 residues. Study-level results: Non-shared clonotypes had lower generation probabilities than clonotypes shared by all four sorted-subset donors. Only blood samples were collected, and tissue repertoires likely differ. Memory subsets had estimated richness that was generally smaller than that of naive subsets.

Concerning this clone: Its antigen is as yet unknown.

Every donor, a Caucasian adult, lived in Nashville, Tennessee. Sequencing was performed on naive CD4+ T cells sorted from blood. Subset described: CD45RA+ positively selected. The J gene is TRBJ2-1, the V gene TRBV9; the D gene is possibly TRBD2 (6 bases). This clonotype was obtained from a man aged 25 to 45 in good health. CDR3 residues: CASSVRIRGGKDEQFF. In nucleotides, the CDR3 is TGTGCCAGCAGCGTAAGGATACGGGGCGGGAAGGATGAGCAGTTCTTC.